Listed below are T cell receptor beta chains from one sample, sequenced in a study of blood T cells in healthy people across ages. TCRdb fed the 5' RACE reads into MiXCR, producing one record per CDR3 protein. The top ten clones hold approximately 2.1% of a sample with 1.5 million to 2 million distinct CDR3 sequences, less than 50% of them seen once. Sequenced material: blood. The origin of the receptors is a woman between 40 and 50 years old in good health. Each CDR3 is given with its conserved first and last residue. Not every row has a clone size; where given, it reads once, few, many or a size class.

v_call: TRBV7-2; clone_size: NA; cdr3_aa: CASSLARGTNQPQHF
v_call: TRBV7-2; clone_size: NA; cdr3_aa: CASSLANLAGAYNEQFF
v_call: TRBV27; clone_size: NA; cdr3_aa: CASKPDGANYGYTF
v_call: TRBV11-2; clone_size: few; cdr3_aa: CASSLGGQPTDEQFF
v_call: TRBV5-5; clone_size: NA; cdr3_aa: CASSPDSINSPLHF
v_call: TRBV13; clone_size: NA; cdr3_aa: CASSRPGGVLGQFF
v_call: TRBV4-3; clone_size: NA; cdr3_aa: CASSQGTASVYEQYF
v_call: TRBV10-3; clone_size: once; cdr3_aa: CAISESGDFSTDTQYF
v_call: TRBV2; clone_size: NA; cdr3_aa: CARSAQFF
v_call: TRBV24-1; clone_size: NA; cdr3_aa: CATSPTGSSYNEQFF
v_call: TRBV20-1; clone_size: NA; cdr3_aa: CSATRVTDTQYF
v_call: TRBV7-9; clone_size: NA; cdr3_aa: CASSSGTEDLPTNEKLFF
v_call: TRBV20-1; clone_size: NA; cdr3_aa: CSARATGRETVSGANVLTF
v_call: TRBV7-3; clone_size: NA; cdr3_aa: CASSLMTHQLNPLRLQNTEAFF
v_call: TRBV10-3; clone_size: few; cdr3_aa: CAINNRVAETQYF
v_call: TRBV4-1; clone_size: few; cdr3_aa: CASSQENGGGAEQFF
v_call: TRBV28; clone_size: NA; cdr3_aa: CASSTPTGSSYNSPLHF
v_call: TRBV6-6; clone_size: many; cdr3_aa: CASSYTAGDTQYF
v_call: TRBV5-1; clone_size: NA; cdr3_aa: CASSLRGAGNQPQHF
v_call: TRBV7-9; clone_size: once; cdr3_aa: CASSTGQWNQPQHF
v_call: TRBV7-9; clone_size: few; cdr3_aa: CASSLGPKDRGLADTQYF
v_call: TRBV12-3/TRBV12-4; clone_size: many; cdr3_aa: CASSPAGGNQPQHF